Listed below are T cell receptor beta chains from one sample, sequenced in a study of Ad26.COV2.S vaccination and SARS-CoV-2 variants. Only in-frame clones appear in the TCRdb table, and some are missing; sequencing was by immunoSEQ multiplex PCR. This table holds roughly 400,000 clones, about 90% found once. The sample in question was peripheral blood, obtained in a trial of Ad26.COV2.S vaccine versus placebo. The receptors were sampled from a person between 18 and 65 years old who received the Ad26.COV2.S COVID-19 vaccine or a placebo. Each CDR3 is given with its conserved first and last residue. A D gene is named only where the DNA matches it firmly. The size entry is marked missing in some rows and otherwise reads once, few, many or a size class.

TRBV6-2/TRBV6-3	.	.	14	TRBJ1-4	TGTGCCAGCAGCTCCACAGGGAATAATGAAAAACTGTTTTTT	CASSSTGNNEKLFF
TRBV23-1	.	TRBD1	15	TRBJ2-3	TGCGCCAGCAGTCAACTTGCTACAGGGGGAGATACGCAGTATTTT	CASSQLATGGDTQYF
TRBV27	.	.	11	TRBJ1-1	TGTGCCAGCAGTTTAGGGGGGGAAGCTTTCTTT	CASSLGGEAFF
TRBV6-4	.	TRBD2	17	TRBJ2-2	TGTGCCAGCAGTGACGGACTAGCGGGGGCGGGGACCGGGGAGCTGTTTTTT	CASSDGLAGAGTGELFF
TRBV7-8	.	TRBD1	18	TRBJ1-5	TGTGCCAGCAGCCAAGGGACAGTGGCGGTATATAGCAATCAGCCCCAGCATTTT	CASSQGTVAVYSNQPQHF
TRBV15	.	TRBD1	16	TRBJ2-2	TGTGCCACCAGCAGATTACAGGGGAGTGAGGCCGGGGAGCTGTTTTTT	CATSRLQGSEAGELFF
TRBV7-2	.	.	15	TRBJ2-1	TGTGCCAGCAAAAAGGGGGGAGGGACGTACAATGAGCAGTTCTTC	CASKKGGGTYNEQFF
TRBV3-1/TRBV3-2	.	TRBD1	19	TRBJ1-4	TGTGCCAGCAGCCAAGATCGTCCCGCCCGGGACAGGGGGGGGGAAAAACTGTTTTTT	CASSQDRPARDRGGEKLFF
TRBV19	.	.	14	TRBJ2-7	TGTGCCAGTAGTATTATAGCAGGGAACGGCGAGCAGTACTTC	CASSIIAGNGEQYF
TRBV5-1	.	.	14	TRBJ1-4	TGCGCCAGCAGCGGGTCTGCAACTAATGAAAAACTGTTTTTT	CASSGSATNEKLFF
TRBV5-1	.	.	13	TRBJ2-7	TGCGCCAGCAGCTTGGAGATGGCAGCCGAGCAGTACTTC	CASSLEMAAEQYF
TRBV4-1	.	TRBD2	17	TRBJ2-1	TGCGCCAGCAGCCAACGACTAGCGGGGGGTACGGACAATGAGCAGTTCTTC	CASSQRLAGGTDNEQFF
TRBV7-9	once	TRBD2	16	TRBJ2-2	TGTGCCAGCAGCCTTACAGCGGGGGACAACACCGGGGAGCTGTTTTTT	CASSLTAGDNTGELFF
TRBV30	.	TRBD1	17	TRBJ1-2	TGTGCCTGGACACGTAGGGGGACAGGGGGCGCGGTGGGAGGCTACACCTTC	CAWTRRGTGGAVGGYTF
TRBV4-3	.	TRBD1	14	TRBJ2-7	TGCGCCAGCAGCACGACAGGGGGCTCCTACGAGCAGTACTTC	CASSTTGGSYEQYF
TRBV2	.	TRBD1	15	TRBJ2-3	TGTGCCAGCAGTTGGGACAGGGGTACCACAGATACGCAGTATTTT	CASSWDRGTTDTQYF
TRBV3-1/TRBV3-2	.	.	16	TRBJ1-6	TGTGCCAGCAGCCAAGATACCCCGGGGGGCAATTCACCCCTCCACTTT	CASSQDTPGGNSPLHF
TRBV6-2/TRBV6-3	.	.	16	TRBJ2-3	TGTGCCAGCAGTTACTCGAGGGCAGGGGTCATGGATACGCAGTATTTT	CASSYSRAGVMDTQYF
TRBV5-6	.	TRBD1	16	TRBJ1-5	TGTGCCAGCAGGCGAGGACAGGGGAATCCGTTTCAGCCCCAGCATTTT	CASRRGQGNPFQPQHF
TRBV28	once	.	15	TRBJ1-4	TGTGCCAGCAGTTTAAGCAGGGCCACTAATGAAAAACTGTTTTTT	CASSLSRATNEKLFF
TRBV18	.	.	15	TRBJ2-2	TGTGCCAGCTCACCATCATGGCAGGGCACCGGGGAGCTGTTTTTT	CASSPSWQGTGELFF
TRBV7-9	.	.	17	TRBJ1-4	TGTGCCAGCAGCTCAACCTCCGGGGTACTGGGCTGGGAAAAACTGTTTTTT	CASSSTSGVLGWEKLFF
TRBV11-2	once	TRBD1	18	TRBJ1-4	TGTGCCAGCAGCTCCAACAGGGGGCGGATTGCAACTAATGAAAAACTGTTTTTT	CASSSNRGRIATNEKLFF
TRBV7-2	once	TRBD1	14	TRBJ2-5	TGTGCCAGCAGCCAGGACAGGGCACAAGAGACCCAGTACTTC	CASSQDRAQETQYF
TRBV11-2	.	TRBD2	16	TRBJ2-7	TGTGCCAGCAGCTTAGCCCTAGCGGGGGGGTTCAAAGGGCAGTACTTC	CASSLALAGGFKGQYF
TRBV6-5	.	.	15	TRBJ1-4	TGTGCCAGCAGGGATCGGTTGGGACGCAATGAAAAACTGTTTTTT	CASRDRLGRNEKLFF
TRBV12-3/TRBV12-4	.	.	13	TRBJ2-2	TGTGCCAGCAGTTTACACCCGACCGGGGAGCTGTTTTTT	CASSLHPTGELFF
TRBV4-1	.	TRBD2	14	TRBJ2-1	TGCGCCAGCAGCCAACGGGGGGACTACAATGAGCAGTTCTTC	CASSQRGDYNEQFF
TRBV4-3	.	TRBD2	16	TRBJ2-7	TGCGCCAGCAGCCAAGACGGATTAGCGGGGCTCGACGAGCAGTACTTC	CASSQDGLAGLDEQYF
TRBV7-9	few	.	12	TRBJ1-1	TGTGCCAGCAGCCCCGGGCCGCTTGAAGCTTTCTTT	CASSPGPLEAFF
TRBV28	once	.	12	TRBJ2-7	TGTGCCAGCAGTTTAGGCCAGAATGAGCAGTACTTC	CASSLGQNEQYF
TRBV25-1	.	.	17	TRBJ2-7	TGTGCCAGCAGTGATAATGGCCAGGTTAAAGGTTGGTACGAGCAGTACTTC	CASSDNGQVKGWYEQYF
TRBV28	.	.	14	TRBJ1-3	TGTGCCAGCAGTTACAGGATGGATGGAAACACCATATATTTT	CASSYRMDGNTIYF
TRBV28	.	.	14	TRBJ2-7	TGTGCCAGCACACCCCCAGGACCATCGCACGAGCAGTACTTC	CASTPPGPSHEQYF
TRBV7-8	.	.	14	TRBJ2-1	TGTGCCAGCAGCCCCCGGGACCTCCGGGGTGAGCAGTTCTTC	CASSPRDLRGEQFF
TRBV30	few	.	11	TRBJ2-7	TGTGCCTGGAGTGTCAGGGGCGAGCAGTACTTC	CAWSVRGEQYF
TRBV27	.	.	15	TRBJ2-7	TGTGCCAGCAGTTTGGACCCGGACGGGGAGTACGAGCAGTACTTC	CASSLDPDGEYEQYF
TRBV19	.	.	11	TRBJ2-7	TGTGCCAGTAGTTCCTTCTACGAGCAGTACTTC	CASSSFYEQYF
TRBV7-8	.	.	15	TRBJ1-2	TGTGCCAGCAGCTTTACTAAACAATTGGACTATGGCTACACCTTC	CASSFTKQLDYGYTF
TRBV11-2	.	.	15	TRBJ2-3	TGTGCCAGCAGCTCTCAAGTACTTTCGGGAGATACGCAGTATTTT	CASSSQVLSGDTQYF
TRBV30	.	.	11	TRBJ1-1	TGTGCCTGGAGCGCGTGGGTTGAAGCTTTCTTT	CAWSAWVEAFF
TRBV5-1	.	TRBD1	16	TRBJ2-5	TGCGCCAGCAGCTTGGCCAGATCGGACAGGGTTGAGACCCAGTACTTC	CASSLARSDRVETQYF
TRBV19	.	.	13	TRBJ2-1	TGTGCCAGTAGAGTAGGGGCACACAATGAGCAGTTCTTC	CASRVGAHNEQFF
TRBV16	.	.	13	TRBJ2-7	TGTGCCAGCAGCCAATCGTCCCGCGCGGAGCAGTACTTC	CASSQSSRAEQYF
TRBV7-2	.	TRBD2	17	TRBJ2-5	TGTGCCAGCAGCTTAAGGGGGCTAGCGGGGGGACAAGAGACCCAGTACTTC	CASSLRGLAGGQETQYF
TRBV9	.	.	15	TRBJ2-1	TGTGCCAGCAGGGGCCGGGACGGACCCTACAATGAGCAGTTCTTC	CASRGRDGPYNEQFF
TRBV6-6	.	TRBD1	14	TRBJ1-5	TGTGCCAGCAGTCAAGACAGGGTCAATCAGCCCCAGCATTTT	CASSQDRVNQPQHF
TRBV27	.	.	15	TRBJ1-6	TGTGCCAGCAGTATAAACAGCGTTTCCATGTATCCTCTCCACTTT	CASSINSVSMYPLHF
TRBV7-8	.	.	15	TRBJ2-5	TGTGCCAGCAGCTTGCTGGATGGGTCCAGCGAGACCCAGTACTTC	CASSLLDGSSETQYF
TRBV7-9	.	TRBD2	15	TRBJ2-3	TGTGCCAGCAGCTTAGTCAGCGGGGGTACAGATACGCAGTATTTT	CASSLVSGGTDTQYF
TRBV15	.	.	16	TRBJ2-5	TGTGCCACCAGCAGAGGACTTGGACTAACCGGGCCGACCCAGTACTTC	CATSRGLGLTGPTQYF
TRBV6-5	.	.	13	TRBJ2-1	TGTGCCAGCAGTCGACAGAGTTACAATGAGCAGTTCTTC	CASSRQSYNEQFF
TRBV30	once	TRBD1	13	TRBJ1-5	TGTGCCTGGAGTGTAGGACAGGTCGGCCCCCAGCATTTT	CAWSVGQVGPQHF
TRBV7-9	few	.	17	TRBJ1-1	TGTGCCAGCAGCCCAACACGGGGGGGACTTCTAAACACTGAAGCTTTCTTT	CASSPTRGGLLNTEAFF